This entry lists 21 T cell receptor beta chains sequenced from one sample in a study of human T cells and chemical hapten exposure. TCRdb reprocessed the RACE reads via MiXCR and lists one record per CDR3 protein. The profile shows 300,000 to 450,000 distinct CDR3 sequences, about 4.4% of them singletons. The time point denotes: patch test 1, 2 weeks after DPC sensitization. Treatment in this sample: therapeutic diphenylcyclopropenone sensitization with weekly scalp DPC. Specimen: whole blood, collected in connection with sensitization to the hapten diphenylcyclopropenone (DPC). The receptors originated from a woman aged 50 to 65 with alopecia areata. Some clones in this sample may be carry-over from other donors' samples.

This clonotype was detected ten times or more. This chain links TRBV20-1 with TRBJ1-2; possible D gene TRBD1, 6 bases. In germline, CDR1 is DFQATT, CDR2 SNEGSKA (reference sequence). V lost 5 bases and J lost 6, with 10 bases in between. The CDR3 contains 11 residues. CDR3 protein: CSALTGDGYTF. CDR3 coding DNA: TGCAGTGCTCTGACAGGCGATGGCTACACCTTC.

This clonotype was seen many times. This chain connects TRBV12-3 or TRBV12-4 to TRBJ2-5; D unresolved. The CDR3 spans 14 residues. The V end lost 5 bases, the J end lost 3 bases, and 13 bases lay between the germline ends. The CDR3 region has the DNA TGTGCCAGCAGTGTTTATAGGAGCGAAGAGACCCAGTACTTC. This gives the protein CASSVYRSEETQYF.

The sample holds many counts of this clonotype. The chain links TRBV27 to TRBJ1-1; no firm D call. Germline V gene sequence: CDR1 MNHEY, CDR2 SMNVEV (reference sequence). V was trimmed by 1 base and J by 3 bases, leaving 12 bases between them. The CDR3 runs 15 residues. The CDR3 DNA reads TGTGCCAGCAGTTTATATGGGAGCGCGGACACTGAAGCTTTCTTT. This translates into CASSLYGSADTEAFF.

This clonotype was counted between two and nine times. J is TRBJ2-1 and V is TRBV2; D gene unclear. The CDR3 totals 13 residues. The germline gives CDR1 SNHLY, CDR2 FYNNEI. V was shortened by 0 bases and J by 10 bases, with 10 bases between the two germline ends. CDR3 protein: CASSEARLMEQFF. CDR3 bases: TGTGCCAGCAGTGAAGCGAGGCTCATGGAGCAGTTCTTC.

This clonotype was picked up a small number of times. V gene TRBV10-3 combines with J gene TRBJ2-7; 8 bases fit TRBD1. Germline CDR1 and CDR2: ENHRY and SYGVKD. This CDR3 spans 13 amino acids. J lost 4 bases, V lost 2 bases, and 1 base had no gene match. The CDR3 reads CAISERQGYEQYF. The CDR3 DNA sequence: TGTGCCATCAGTGAGCGACAGGGGTACGAGCAGTACTTC.

Only a few counts were recorded for this clonotype. J is TRBJ2-1 and V is TRBV29-1; TRBD2 matches 9 bases. V trimming: 3 bases; J trimming: 6 bases; junction bases outside the gene matches: 15. Germline V CDR1 and CDR2: SQVTM, ANQGSEA. The CDR3 sequence is 17 residues long. The DNA of the CDR3 is TGCAGCGTTGATACTATCGTGGCGGGAGGGCCCCCCAATGAGCAGTTCTTC. This codes for CSVDTIVAGGPPNEQFF.

This clonotype was counted ten times or more. The chain links TRBV10-1 to TRBJ2-7; no definite D call. The CDR3 runs 13 residues. In germline, CDR1 is WNHNN, CDR2 SYGVQD (reference sequence). Trimming removed 3 bases from V and 8 bases from J, with 14 bases in between. The CDR3 bases are TGCGCCAGCAGTGATGCAGGTCTTTCTAAGCAGTACTTC. The encoded protein is CASSDAGLSKQYF.

This clonotype came up a few times. J is TRBJ2-3 and V is TRBV30; 9 bases line up with TRBD1. The V gene end was trimmed by 2 bases and the J gene end by 1 base; junction bases not matched to a gene: 4. This CDR3 is 15 amino acids long. The germline V gene encodes CDR1 GTSNPN and CDR2 SVGIG (reference sequence). This CDR3 is CAWSRRTGGTDTQYF. DNA of the CDR3: TGTGCCTGGAGTAGGAGGACAGGGGGCACAGATACGCAGTATTTT.

In this sample, this clonotype turned up a few times. V usage is TRBV7-9 and J usage is TRBJ2-7; TRBD1 might be the D (6 bases). The CDR3 spans 16 residues. V was shortened by 1 base and J by 2 bases, with 15 bases between the two germline ends. Germline V CDR1 and CDR2: SEHNR, FQNEAQ (reference sequence). The CDR3 protein is CASSLGDTTLAYEQYF. Here the CDR3 DNA reads TGTGCCAGCAGCTTAGGGGACACAACCCTCGCCTACGAGCAGTACTTC.

Ten or more counts support this clonotype. CDR3: CASSYGAPTEAFF. The DNA of the CDR3 is TGTGCCAGCAGTTACGGGGCACCAACTGAAGCTTTCTTT. The chain recombines TRBV6-5 with TRBJ1-1; tentative D call: TRBD1 (5 bases). This CDR3 has 13 amino acids. V shed 2 bases and J shed 5 bases, with 9 bases lying between them. Per germline, CDR1 MNHEY and CDR2 SVGAGI.

The rearrangement links TRBV27 to TRBJ2-1; the D call may be TRBD1 or TRBD2 (5 bases each). The germline V gene encodes CDR1 MNHEY and CDR2 SMNVEV (reference sequence). The CDR3 totals 11 residues. Trimming left V 7 bases short and J 8 bases short, with 9 bases between. As DNA, the CDR3 is TGTGCCAGCACGAGGGGCCATGAGCAGTTCTTC. Translation gives CASTRGHEQFF.

This clonotype appeared many times. The rearrangement links TRBV5-1 to TRBJ2-7; maybe TRBD1 (6 bases). There are 15 residues in the CDR3. The germline V gene has CDR1 SGHRS and CDR2 YFSETQ. V was clipped by 3 bases and J by 2 bases, with 15 bases between them. The CDR3 DNA reads TGCGCCAGCAGCTCAACAGGACAGCCGACCTACGAGCAGTACTTC. Translated, it gives CASSSTGQPTYEQYF.

This chain uses TRBV7-6 with TRBJ2-3; possible D gene TRBD1, 5 bases. Per germline, CDR1 SGHVS and CDR2 FNYEAQ. The CDR3 has 15 residues. Trimming shortened V by 9 bases and J by 3 bases, and 19 bases separated the two germline ends. CDR3 residues: CASGGSGFSTDTQYF. Here the CDR3 DNA reads TGTGCCAGTGGCGGTTCAGGGTTTTCGACAGATACGCAGTATTTT.

The gene calls are TRBV11-2 and TRBJ1-1, with a possible D match to TRBD1 (6 bases). The germline gives CDR1 SGHAT, CDR2 FQNNGV. V was trimmed by 9 bases and J by 4 bases, leaving 18 bases between them. The CDR3 contains 14 residues. In DNA form, the CDR3 reads TGTGCCAGTCGTGCGGGGGCTCTGTTCACTGAAGCTTTCTTT. Translation: CASRAGALFTEAFF.

This clonotype was seen repeatedly, ten times or more. V and J are TRBV7-2 and TRBJ1-2; no clear D gene. Germline V gene data show CDR1 as SGHTA and CDR2 as FQGNSA. Trimming left V 5 bases short and J 4 bases short, with 11 bases between. The CDR3 runs to 13 residues. CDR3 in DNA: TGTGCCAGCAGCCCTGAAAGAACCTATGGCTACACCTTC. Residues: CASSPERTYGYTF.

Regarding this clonotype: A much larger clone is a single base away; this may be a read error. The rearrangement links TRBV29-1 to TRBJ2-7, with D perhaps matching TRBD2 (5 bases). This CDR3 spans 14 amino acids. From germline, CDR1 is SQVTM and CDR2 ANQGSEA. The CDR3 nucleotides read TGCAGCGATGAAGGACTCCGGGTTGGGTACGAGCAGTACTTC. Translation gives CSDEGLRVGYEQYF.

The table lists this clonotype with many counts. The gene calls are TRBV10-3 and TRBJ1-3; D is undetermined. With 6 bases removed from V and 0 bases from J, the gap between germline ends came to 12 bases. The CDR3 spans 15 residues. Germline CDR1 and CDR2: ENHRY and SYGVKD. The CDR3 region is CAISEGSFSGNTIYF. CDR3 nucleotides: TGTGCCATCAGCGAAGGTTCGTTCTCTGGAAACACCATATATTTT.

Ten or more counts support this clonotype. This chain joins TRBV19 and TRBJ2-2; D is possibly TRBD2 (6 bases). The CDR3 is 14 amino acids. Trimming removed 7 bases from V and 7 bases from J, with 16 bases in between. Per the germline V gene, CDR1 is LNHDA and CDR2 is SQIVND (reference sequence). CDR3 sequence reads: CASIPEGRGGELFF. Written as DNA, the CDR3 is TGTGCCAGTATACCGGAGGGGCGTGGCGGGGAGCTGTTTTTT.

This clonotype has a count of ten or more. The V and J genes are TRBV27 and TRBJ2-5, with D unclear. Trimming took 8 bases from V and 0 from J, leaving 13 bases between them. Looked up from germline, CDR1 is MNHEY and CDR2 is SMNVEV (reference sequence). This CDR3 is 14 amino acids long. The CDR3 bases are TGTGCCAGCCGGGCCCCGGCGTACCAAGAGACCCAGTACTTC. It encodes CASRAPAYQETQYF.

This clonotype was recorded many times. The CDR3 protein is CASSRTVGTANSPLHF. DNA for the CDR3: TGTGCCAGCAGTCGAACCGTGGGGACGGCAAATTCACCCCTCCACTTT. The chain has TRBV7-2 and TRBJ1-6; a possible D gene is TRBD1 (5 bases). The CDR3 spans 16 residues. The V end was cut by 6 bases, the J end by 7 bases, with 19 bases between. Germline values: CDR1 SGHTA, CDR2 FQGNSA.

This clonotype was seen ten or more times. The chain couples TRBV29-1 to TRBJ1-1; D ambiguous. V was clipped by 6 bases and J by 1 base, with 6 bases between them. Germline CDR1 SQVTM, CDR2 ANQGSEA. The CDR3 has 11 residues. CDR3 nucleotides: TGCAGCGTAAGAGGGAACACTGAAGCTTTCTTT. Translation: CSVRGNTEAFF. Full variable domain (outside the CDR3, taken from reference TRBV29-1 and TRBJ1-1): SAVISQKPSRDICQRGTSLTIQCQVDSQVTMMFWYRQQPGQSLTLIATANQGSEATYESGFVIDKFPISRPNLTFSTLTVSNMSPEDSSIYLCSVRGNTEAFFGQGTRLTVV.